The 13 T cell receptor beta chains listed next were all sequenced from one sample in a study of T cell repertoires in cytomegalovirus infection. TCRdb analysed the reads with MiXCR anew, one entry per CDR3 protein. The data contain under 70,000 distinct CDR3 sequences, roughly 32% of them singletons. These receptors are not linked to any known antigen. The sequencing input was PBMCs, sequenced either directly or after in vitro stimulation (not recorded which). The source is a human donor in good health (CMV status not recorded). Some clones in this sample may be carry-over from other donors' samples.

This clonotype was observed once. This chain links TRBV12-3 or TRBV12-4 with TRBJ2-1; D call uncertain. This CDR3 contains 15 residues. V dropped 3 bases and J dropped 2 bases, with 11 bases sitting between them. The CDR3 loop reads CASSLGLRTYNEQFF. The DNA of the CDR3 is TGTGCCAGCAGTTTGGGCCTCCGAACCTACAATGAGCAGTTCTTC.

The chain employs TRBV25-1 and TRBJ2-7, with unresolved D. Germline CDR1 is MGHDK and CDR2 is SYGVNS. This CDR3 comprises 11 residues. The V end lost 4 bases, the J end lost 4 bases, and 5 bases lay between the germline ends. The CDR3 DNA follows: TGTGCCAGCAGTGTGGGATACGAGCAGTACTTC. It specifies CASSVGYEQYF.

The chain links TRBV7-6 to TRBJ1-4; D is undetermined. The germline V and J ends were trimmed by 5 bases and 2 bases, with 6 bases remaining between them. The CDR3 extends over 13 amino acids. CDR1 and CDR2 from the germline V gene are SGHVS and FNYEAQ. CDR3 nucleotide sequence: TGTGCCAGCAGCAGTAGGACTAATGAAAAACTGTTTTTT. Translating it yields CASSSRTNEKLFF.

This clonotype was observed a few times. The chain joins TRBV7-8 to TRBJ2-3; the D gene is possibly TRBD2 (6 bases). The germline V gene encodes CDR1 SGHVS and CDR2 FQNEAQ. With 3 bases removed from V and 0 bases from J, the gap between germline ends came to 10 bases. This CDR3 has 15 amino acids. This chain's CDR3 is CASSFSGWSTDTQYF. As DNA, the CDR3 is TGTGCCAGCAGCTTTAGCGGATGGAGCACAGATACGCAGTATTTT.

The chain carries TRBV7-2 and TRBJ2-3; weak D call: TRBD2 (5 bases). In germline, CDR1 is SGHTA, CDR2 FQGNSA. This CDR3 is built from 13 residues. The germline V and J ends were trimmed by 4 bases and 1 base, with 6 bases remaining between them. CDR3 protein: CASSWRGTDTQYF. The CDR3 DNA reads TGTGCCAGCAGCTGGCGGGGCACAGATACGCAGTATTTT. Combining the CDR3 with reference TRBV7-2 and TRBJ2-3 gives the whole variable domain GAGVSQSPSNKVTEKGKDVELRCDPISGHTALYWYRQSLGQGLEFLIYFQGNSAPDKSGLPSDRFSAERTGGSVSTLTIQRTQQEDSAVYLCASSWRGTDTQYFGPGTRLTVL.

This clonotype was detected only a few times. The chain links TRBV5-4 to TRBJ2-5; 9 bases match TRBD1. Germline CDR1 is SGHNT and CDR2 is YYREEE (reference sequence). This CDR3 contains 16 residues. V was pared by 4 bases and J by 3 bases, with 10 bases of the junction left unmatched. The CDR3 bases are TGTGCCAGCAGCAGAACAGGGGGCGCTTACGAAGAGACCCAGTACTTC. Its protein is CASSRTGGAYEETQYF. Filled out from reference TRBV5-4 and TRBJ2-5, the complete variable domain reads ETGVTQSPTHLIKTRGQQVTLRCSSQSGHNTVSWYQQALGQGPQFIFQYYREEENGRGNFPPRFSGLQFPNYSSELNVNALELDDSALYLCASSRTGGAYEETQYFGPGTRLLVL.

The sample holds a few counts of this clonotype. The V call is TRBV15, the J call TRBJ2-7, with D perhaps TRBD2 (6 bases). The CDR3 covers 16 residues. The germline CDR1 and CDR2 sequences are LNHNV and YYDKDF (reference sequence). Trimming left V 5 bases short and J 3 bases short, with 20 bases between. This CDR3 is CATSPKAGHQNYEQYF. The CDR3 DNA reads TGTGCCACCAGCCCTAAGGCGGGGCACCAGAACTACGAGCAGTACTTC.

The sample holds many counts of this clonotype. The chain combines TRBV28 with TRBJ2-1; 10 bases align to TRBD2. CDR3 length: 16 amino acids. Germline CDR1 and CDR2: MDHEN and SYDVKM. Trimming removed 4 bases from V and 2 bases from J; junction bases left unmatched: 5. CDR3 sequence: CASSSIAGGTYNEQFF. DNA of the CDR3: TGTGCCAGCAGTTCAATAGCGGGGGGAACCTACAATGAGCAGTTCTTC.

V gene TRBV2 combines with J gene TRBJ1-4; no clear D. CDR1 and CDR2 (germline): SNHLY, FYNNEI. This CDR3 has 13 residues. Trimming took 4 bases from V and 7 from J, leaving 10 bases between them. The CDR3 nucleotides are TGTGCCAGCAGTGGCCCGCGGGCTGAAAAACTGTTTTTT. Amino acid sequence: CASSGPRAEKLFF. Full variable domain (rest looked up from reference TRBV2 and TRBJ1-4): EPEVTQTPSHQVTQMGQEVILRCVPISNHLYFYWYRQILGQKVEFLVSFYNNEISEKSEIFDDQFSVERPDGSNFTLKIRSTKLEDSAMYFCASSGPRAEKLFFGSGTQLSVL.

This clonotype was counted a few times. The rearrangement uses TRBV7-9 and TRBJ1-3; the D is unclear. CDR1 and CDR2 (germline): SEHNR, FQNEAQ (reference sequence). The CDR3 length is 17 residues. V gave up 5 bases and J gave up 1 base, with 18 bases separating them. CDR3 sequence reads: CASSPHLTERSGNTIYF. For the CDR3, the DNA is TGTGCCAGCAGCCCTCACCTGACCGAGCGTTCTGGAAACACCATATATTTT.

The chain has TRBV7-9 and TRBJ2-3; D is unclear. V was pared by 11 bases and J by 0 bases, with 15 bases between. The CDR3 has 14 amino acids. The germline CDR1 and CDR2 sequences are SEHNR and FQNEAQ (reference sequence). The CDR3 nucleotides read TGTGCCTCCCAGGAACAGAGTAGCACAGATACGCAGTATTTT. Its translation is CASQEQSSTDTQYF.

This clonotype was picked up a small number of times. The CDR3 coding sequence is TGTGCCTGGAGTGAGGTAGAGACCCAGTACTTC. It yields the protein CAWSEVETQYF. J is TRBJ2-5 and V is TRBV30; no reliable D call. The CDR3 is made up of 11 amino acids. Trimming left V 1 base short and J 4 bases short, with 4 bases between. Germline assignment: CDR1 GTSNPN and CDR2 SVGIG (reference sequence).

This clonotype appeared a few times. The chain links TRBV7-9 to TRBJ2-1, with a possible D match to TRBD1 (6 bases). Germline loops: CDR1 SEHNR, CDR2 FQNEAQ (reference sequence). V was pared by 0 bases and J by 9 bases, with 9 bases between. This CDR3 comprises 13 residues. This CDR3 is CASSLAGAGEQFF. CDR3 DNA: TGTGCCAGCAGCTTAGCGGGGGCCGGTGAGCAGTTCTTC.